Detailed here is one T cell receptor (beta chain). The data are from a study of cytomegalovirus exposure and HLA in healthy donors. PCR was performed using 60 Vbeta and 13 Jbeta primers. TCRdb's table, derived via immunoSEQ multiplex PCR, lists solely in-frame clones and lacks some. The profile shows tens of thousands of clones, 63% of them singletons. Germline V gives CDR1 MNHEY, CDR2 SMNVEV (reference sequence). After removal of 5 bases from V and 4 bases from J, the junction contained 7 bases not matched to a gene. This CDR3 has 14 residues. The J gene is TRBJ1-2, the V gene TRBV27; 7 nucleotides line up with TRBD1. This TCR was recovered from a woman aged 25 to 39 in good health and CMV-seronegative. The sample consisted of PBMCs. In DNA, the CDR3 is TGTGCCAGCAGTCCCACAGGGGATTTCTATGGCTACACCTTC. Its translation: CASSPTGDFYGYTF.